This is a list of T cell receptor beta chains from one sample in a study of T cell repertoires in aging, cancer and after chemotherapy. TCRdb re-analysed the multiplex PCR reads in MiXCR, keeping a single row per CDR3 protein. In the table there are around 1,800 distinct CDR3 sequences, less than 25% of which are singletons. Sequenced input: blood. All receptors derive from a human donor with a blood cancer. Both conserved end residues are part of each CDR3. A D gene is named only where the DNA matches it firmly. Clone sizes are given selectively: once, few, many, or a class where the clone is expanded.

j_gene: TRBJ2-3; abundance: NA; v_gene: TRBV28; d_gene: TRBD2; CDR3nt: TGTGCCAGCATTTCGGGACTAGCCGGGGGAAGGACGCAGTATTTT; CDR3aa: CASISGLAGGRTQYF
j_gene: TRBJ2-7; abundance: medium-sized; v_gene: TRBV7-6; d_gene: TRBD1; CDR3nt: TGTGCCAGCAGCCCGGGACAGACTTACGAGCAGTACTTC; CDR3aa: CASSPGQTYEQYF
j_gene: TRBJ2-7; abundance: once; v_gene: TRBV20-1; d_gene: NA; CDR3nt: TGCAGTGCTAGTTATCTGGATAAGAGCCCCTACGAGCAGTACTTC; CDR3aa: CSASYLDKSPYEQYF
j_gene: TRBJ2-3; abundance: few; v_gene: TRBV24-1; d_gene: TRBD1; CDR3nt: TGTGCCACCAGTGATGGGGACAGGTCTGGCACAGATACGCAGTATTTT; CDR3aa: CATSDGDRSGTDTQYF
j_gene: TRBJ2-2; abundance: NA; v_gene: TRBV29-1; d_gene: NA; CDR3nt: NA; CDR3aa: CSVVGTGLASYEQYFGPGTGELFF
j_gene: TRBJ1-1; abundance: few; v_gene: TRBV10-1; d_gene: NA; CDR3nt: TGCGCCAGCAGTGAGGGTATCGGTACCGCCACTGAAGCTTTCTTT; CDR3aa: CASSEGIGTATEAFF
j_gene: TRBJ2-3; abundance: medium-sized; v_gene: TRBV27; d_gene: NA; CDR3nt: TGTGCCAGCAGTTCTAATCTAGGAGGGAGATCGGATACGCAGTATTTT; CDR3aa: CASSSNLGGRSDTQYF
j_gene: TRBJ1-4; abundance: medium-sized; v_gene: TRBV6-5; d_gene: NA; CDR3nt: TGTGCCAGCAGTTACGGTGGTGAAAAACTGTTTTTT; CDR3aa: CASSYGGEKLFF
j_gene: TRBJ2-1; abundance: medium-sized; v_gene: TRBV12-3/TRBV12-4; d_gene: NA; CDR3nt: TGTGCCAGCAGTTCCTTGGGAGATGGCCGGCGGTTCTTC; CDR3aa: CASSSLGDGRRFF
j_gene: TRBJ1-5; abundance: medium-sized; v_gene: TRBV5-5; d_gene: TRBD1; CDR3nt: TGTGCCAGCAGCTTCGACACCGGGACAGGGGTTTATCAGCCCCAGCATTTT; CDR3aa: CASSFDTGTGVYQPQHF
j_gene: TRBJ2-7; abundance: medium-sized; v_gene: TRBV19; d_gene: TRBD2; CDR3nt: TGTGCCAGTAGTATAGGGTCTAGCGGGAATCGCGAGCAGTACTTC; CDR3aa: CASSIGSSGNREQYF
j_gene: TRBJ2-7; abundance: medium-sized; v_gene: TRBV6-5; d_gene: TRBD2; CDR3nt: TGTGCCAGCAGTCCCGGGACTAGCTTCTACGAGCAGTACTTC; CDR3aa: CASSPGTSFYEQYF
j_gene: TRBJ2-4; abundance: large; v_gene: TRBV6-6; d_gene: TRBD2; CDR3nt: TGTGCCAGCAGTACTGGGGGGGACATTCAGTACTTC; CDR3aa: CASSTGGDIQYF
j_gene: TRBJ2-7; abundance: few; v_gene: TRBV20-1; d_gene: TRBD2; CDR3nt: TGCAGTGCTAGCGGGAGGGACGGGGAGCAGTACTTC; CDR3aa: CSASGRDGEQYF
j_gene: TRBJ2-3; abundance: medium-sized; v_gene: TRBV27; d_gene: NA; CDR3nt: TGTGCCAGCAGTTTATCCACACCCCTCGCGCAGTATTTT; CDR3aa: CASSLSTPLAQYF
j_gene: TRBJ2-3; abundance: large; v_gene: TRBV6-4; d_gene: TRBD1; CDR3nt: TGTGCCAGCTCCCGACAGGGAGATGCAGATACGCAGTATTTT; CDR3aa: CASSRQGDADTQYF
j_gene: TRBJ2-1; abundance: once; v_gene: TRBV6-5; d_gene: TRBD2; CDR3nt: TGTGCCAGCAGAGGGACTAGCGGGAGTTTCAATGAGCAGTTCTTC; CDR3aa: CASRGTSGSFNEQFF
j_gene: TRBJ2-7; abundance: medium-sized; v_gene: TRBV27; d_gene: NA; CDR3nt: TGTGCCAGCAGTCCCTGGACGGAGAACTCCTACGAGCAGTACTTC; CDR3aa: CASSPWTENSYEQYF
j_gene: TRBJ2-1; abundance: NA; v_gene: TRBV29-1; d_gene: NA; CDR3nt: TGCAGCGTTGATCTAGGGAAGGGTAACAATGAGCAGTTCTTC; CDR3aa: CSVDLGKGNNEQFF
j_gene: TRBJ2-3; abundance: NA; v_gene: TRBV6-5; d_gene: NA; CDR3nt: TGTGCCAGCAGTCTGGGTTCCCGCACAGATACGCAGTATTTT; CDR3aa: CASSLGSRTDTQYF
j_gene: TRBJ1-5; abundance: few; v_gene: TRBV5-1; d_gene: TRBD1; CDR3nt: TGCGCCAGCAGCACTGGGACAGGGAAGGCGCCCCAGCATTTT; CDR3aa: CASSTGTGKAPQHF
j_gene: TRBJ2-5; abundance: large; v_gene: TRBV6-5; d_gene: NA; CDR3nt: TGTGCCAGCAGTTACTCGGACGGGGAGACCCAGTACTTC; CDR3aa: CASSYSDGETQYF
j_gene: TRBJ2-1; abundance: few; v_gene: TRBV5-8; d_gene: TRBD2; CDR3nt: TGTGCCAGCAGCTTGGCGGGAGGTACCTACAATGAGCAGTTCTTC; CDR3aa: CASSLAGGTYNEQFF
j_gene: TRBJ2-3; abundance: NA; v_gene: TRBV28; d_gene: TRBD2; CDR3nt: TGTGCCAGCAGTAGACTAGCGGGACAGATGGCAGATACGCAGTATTTT; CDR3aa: CASSRLAGQMADTQYF
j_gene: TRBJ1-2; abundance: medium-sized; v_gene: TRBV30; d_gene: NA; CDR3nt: TGTGCCTGGAGGGGTGGGAATGGCTACACCTTC; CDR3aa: CAWRGGNGYTF
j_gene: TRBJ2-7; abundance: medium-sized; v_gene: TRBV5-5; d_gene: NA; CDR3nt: TGTGCCAGCACGACACTGGAGGGCCTACTTCATGAGCAGTACTTC; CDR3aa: CASTTLEGLLHEQYF
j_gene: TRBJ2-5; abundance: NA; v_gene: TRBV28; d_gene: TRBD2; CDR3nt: TGTGCCAGCAGTCCCCAATTGGGACTAGCGGGAATTGTCCAAGAGACCCAGTACTTC; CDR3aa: CASSPQLGLAGIVQETQYF
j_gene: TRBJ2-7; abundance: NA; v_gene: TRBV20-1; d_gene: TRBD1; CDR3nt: TGCAGTGCTCCCACCCTAGGACAGGGGAGCGACGAGCAGTACTTC; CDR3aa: CSAPTLGQGSDEQYF
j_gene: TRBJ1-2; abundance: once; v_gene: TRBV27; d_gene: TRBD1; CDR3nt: TGTGCCAGCAGCCCCGGGACAGGGAACTATGGCTACACCTTC; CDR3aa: CASSPGTGNYGYTF
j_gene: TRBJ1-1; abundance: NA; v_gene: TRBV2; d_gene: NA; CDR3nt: TGTGCCAGCAGCATCCGGGCAGGGGCGAACACTGAAGCTTTCTTT; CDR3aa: CASSIRAGANTEAFF
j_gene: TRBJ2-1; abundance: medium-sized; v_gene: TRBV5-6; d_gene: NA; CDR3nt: TGTGCCAGCAGTTCTTACAATGAGCAGTTCTTC; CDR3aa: CASSSYNEQFF
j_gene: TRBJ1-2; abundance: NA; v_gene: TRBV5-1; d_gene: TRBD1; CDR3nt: TGCGCCAGCAGAATTTCCGACAGGGGGGATAACTATGGCTACACCTTC; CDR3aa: CASRISDRGDNYGYTF
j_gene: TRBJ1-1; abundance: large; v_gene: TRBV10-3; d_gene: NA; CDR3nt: TGTGCCATCAAAACAAGTGTTAGGAACACTGAAGCTTTCTTT; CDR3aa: CAIKTSVRNTEAFF
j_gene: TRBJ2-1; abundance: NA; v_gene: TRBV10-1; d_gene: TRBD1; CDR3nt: TGCGCCAGCAGTGATATTCGGGACAGGAAAAACGATGAGCAGTTCTTC; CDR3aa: CASSDIRDRKNDEQFF
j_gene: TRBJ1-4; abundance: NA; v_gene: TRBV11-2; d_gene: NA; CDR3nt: TGTGCCAGCAGCTCGGGACTTTCAACTAATAAAAAACTGTTTTTT; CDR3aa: CASSSGLSTNKKLFF
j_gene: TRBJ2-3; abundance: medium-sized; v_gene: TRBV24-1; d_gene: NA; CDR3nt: TGTGCCACCAGTGATAGGACAGACATCCCAGATACGCAGTATTTT; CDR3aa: CATSDRTDIPDTQYF
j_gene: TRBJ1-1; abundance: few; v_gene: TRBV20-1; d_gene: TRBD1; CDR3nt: TGCAGTGCTAGAGAAACAGGGGGCGGGTGGGCTGAAGCTTTCTTT; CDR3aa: CSARETGGGWAEAFF
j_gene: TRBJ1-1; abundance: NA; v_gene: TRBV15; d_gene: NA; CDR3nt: TGTGCCACCAGCAGAGATACCGGACAGTTGAACACTGAAGCTTTCTTT; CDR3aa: CATSRDTGQLNTEAFF
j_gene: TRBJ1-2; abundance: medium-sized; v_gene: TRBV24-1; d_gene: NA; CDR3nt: TGTGCCACCAGTGTAGCCCCGGAGCTTGGCTACACCTTC; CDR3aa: CATSVAPELGYTF
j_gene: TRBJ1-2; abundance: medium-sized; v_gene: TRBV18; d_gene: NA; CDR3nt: TGTGCCAGCTCAGGAGGGACGGGATATGGCTACACCTTC; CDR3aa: CASSGGTGYGYTF